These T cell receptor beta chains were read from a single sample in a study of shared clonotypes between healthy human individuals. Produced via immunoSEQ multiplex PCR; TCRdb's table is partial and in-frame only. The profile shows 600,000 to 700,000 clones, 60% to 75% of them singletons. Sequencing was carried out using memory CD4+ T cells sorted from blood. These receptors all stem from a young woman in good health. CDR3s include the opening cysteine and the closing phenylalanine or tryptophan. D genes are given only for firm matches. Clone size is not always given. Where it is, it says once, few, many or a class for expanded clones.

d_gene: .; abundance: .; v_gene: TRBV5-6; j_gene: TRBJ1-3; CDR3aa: CASSTRVSGNTIYF; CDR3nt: TGTGCCAGCAGCACCAGGGTTTCTGGAAACACCATATATTTT
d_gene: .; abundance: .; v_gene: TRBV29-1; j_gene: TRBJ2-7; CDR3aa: CSGVRGRFNEQYF; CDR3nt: TGCAGCGGGGTTCGGGGGAGGTTTAACGAGCAGTACTTC
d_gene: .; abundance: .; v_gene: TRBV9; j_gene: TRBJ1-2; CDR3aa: CASSVGANYGYTF; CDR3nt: TGTGCCAGCAGCGTAGGGGCGAACTATGGCTACACCTTC
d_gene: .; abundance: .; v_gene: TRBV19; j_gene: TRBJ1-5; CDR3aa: CASSMPRKPQHF; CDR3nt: TGTGCCAGTAGTATGCCTAGGAAGCCCCAGCATTTT
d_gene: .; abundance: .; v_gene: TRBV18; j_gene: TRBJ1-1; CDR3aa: CASSASGDTEAFF; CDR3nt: TGTGCCAGCTCAGCGTCGGGAGACACTGAAGCTTTCTTT
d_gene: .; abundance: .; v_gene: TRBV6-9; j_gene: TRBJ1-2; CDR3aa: CASTPPRKDSVYGYTF; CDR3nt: TGTGCCAGCACCCCCCCCCGCAAGGATTCGGTTTATGGCTACACCTTC
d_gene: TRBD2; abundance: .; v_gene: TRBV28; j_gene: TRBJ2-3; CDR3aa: CASSLGGGTSTDTQYF; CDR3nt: TGTGCCAGCAGCCTTGGGGGGGGGACTAGCACAGATACGCAGTATTTT
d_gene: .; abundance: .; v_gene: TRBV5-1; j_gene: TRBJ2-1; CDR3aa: CASRRTSNEQFF; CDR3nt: TGCGCCAGCCGAAGAACCTCCAATGAGCAGTTCTTC
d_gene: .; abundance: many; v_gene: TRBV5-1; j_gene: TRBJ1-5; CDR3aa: CASSLDVSQPQHF; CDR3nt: TGCGCCAGCAGCTTGGATGTCAGCCAGCCCCAGCATTTT
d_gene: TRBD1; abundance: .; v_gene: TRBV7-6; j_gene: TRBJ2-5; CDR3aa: CASSKDRGGETQYF; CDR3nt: TGTGCCAGCAGTAAAGACAGGGGCGGAGAGACCCAGTACTTC
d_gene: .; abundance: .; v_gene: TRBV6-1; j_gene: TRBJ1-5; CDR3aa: CASSEAILFGQPQHF; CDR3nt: TGTGCCAGCAGTGAAGCGATACTGTTCGGTCAGCCCCAGCATTTT
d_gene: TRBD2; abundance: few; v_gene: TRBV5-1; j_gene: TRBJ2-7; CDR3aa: CASSFASGDYEQYF; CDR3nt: TGCGCCAGCAGCTTTGCTAGCGGGGACTACGAGCAGTACTTC
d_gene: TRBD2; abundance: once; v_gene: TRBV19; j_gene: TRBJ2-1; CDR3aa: CARITASGRYNEQFF; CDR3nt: TGTGCCAGGATCACGGCTAGCGGGAGGTACAATGAGCAGTTCTTC
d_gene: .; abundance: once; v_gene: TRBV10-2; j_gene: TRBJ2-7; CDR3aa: CASSEGGHYEQYF; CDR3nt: TGCGCCAGCAGTGAGGGGGGACATTACGAGCAGTACTTC
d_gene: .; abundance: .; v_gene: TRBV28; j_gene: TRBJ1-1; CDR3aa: CASTPGDHKKGSTEAFF; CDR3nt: TGTGCCAGCACTCCTGGGGACCACAAGAAAGGAAGCACTGAAGCTTTCTTT
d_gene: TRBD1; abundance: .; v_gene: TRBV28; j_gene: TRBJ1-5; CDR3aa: CASSRSGRGRVEPQHF; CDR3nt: TGTGCCAGCAGTAGATCAGGCAGGGGGCGGGTGGAGCCCCAGCATTTT
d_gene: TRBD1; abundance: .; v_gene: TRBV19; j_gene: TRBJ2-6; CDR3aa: CASSFRGSGANVLTF; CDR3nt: TGTGCCAGTAGTTTCAGGGGGTCTGGGGCCAACGTCCTGACTTTC
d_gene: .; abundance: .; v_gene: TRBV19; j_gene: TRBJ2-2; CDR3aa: CASRVGPIIGELFF; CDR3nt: TGTGCCAGCAGGGTTGGGCCGATAATCGGGGAGCTGTTTTTT
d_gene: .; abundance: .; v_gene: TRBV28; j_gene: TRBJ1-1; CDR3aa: CASSSLTTGRAGEAFF; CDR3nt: TGTGCCAGCAGTTCTCTAACGACAGGCCGAGCGGGTGAAGCTTTCTTT
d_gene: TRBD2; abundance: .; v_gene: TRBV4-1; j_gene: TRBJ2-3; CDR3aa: CASSHFSGRDTDTQYF; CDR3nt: TGCGCCAGCAGCCACTTTAGCGGGAGGGACACAGATACGCAGTATTTT
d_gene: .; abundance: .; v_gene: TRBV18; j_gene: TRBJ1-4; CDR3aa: CASSPRGSNEKLFF; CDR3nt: TGTGCCAGCTCACCACGGGGTTCTAATGAAAAACTGTTTTTT
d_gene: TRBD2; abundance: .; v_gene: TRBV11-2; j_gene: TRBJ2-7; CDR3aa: CASSSGLARSYEQYF; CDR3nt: TGTGCCAGCAGCTCCGGACTAGCGAGATCCTACGAGCAGTACTTC
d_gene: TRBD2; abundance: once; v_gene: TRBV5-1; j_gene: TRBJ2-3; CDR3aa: CASSSSGNADTQYF; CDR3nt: TGCGCCAGCAGCTCTAGCGGGAATGCAGATACGCAGTATTTT
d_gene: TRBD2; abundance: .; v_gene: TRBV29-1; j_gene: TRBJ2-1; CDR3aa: CSVEVGTSGFHNEQFF; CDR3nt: TGCAGCGTTGAGGTCGGGACTAGCGGGTTTCACAATGAGCAGTTCTTC
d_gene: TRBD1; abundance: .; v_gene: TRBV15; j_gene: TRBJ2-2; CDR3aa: CATSRGIQGDTGELFF; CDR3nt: TGTGCCACCAGCAGAGGAATACAGGGGGACACCGGGGAGCTGTTTTTT
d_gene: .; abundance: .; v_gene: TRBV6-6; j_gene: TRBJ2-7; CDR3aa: CASNSGFGEDEQYF; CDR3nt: TGTGCCAGCAACAGCGGATTTGGAGAAGACGAGCAGTACTTC
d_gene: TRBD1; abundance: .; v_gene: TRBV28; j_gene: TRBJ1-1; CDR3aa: CASRNRGNQNTEAFF; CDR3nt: TGTGCCAGCAGAAACAGGGGGAATCAGAACACTGAAGCTTTCTTT